This TCR beta chain was captured in a study of PD-L1 blockade in urothelial cancer. The overall study: A median blood sample held roughly 150,000 T cells and about 89,000 unique TCRs.

Study-level findings and limits: TCR clonality was measured in pretreatment peripheral blood. Clonality below the median predicted better survival. Blood clones associated with the tumor expanded more at 3 weeks in durable-benefit patients.

Libraries were prepared by immunoSEQ multiplex PCR; TCRdb keeps only in-frame clonotypes and omits some of them. The sample lists around 38,000 clones, approximately 80% occurring once. The CDR3 is made up of 15 amino acids. Note on this clone: The antigen is unknown.

Time point given: pretreatment peripheral blood. This chain uses TRBV21-1 with TRBJ2-7; the table's D call of TRBD1 was not tested on the DNA. TRBV21-1 is a pseudogene segment. This clonotype was obtained from a man aged 55 to 69 with urothelial cancer. The sequenced sample was PBMCs, obtained around atezolizumab (anti-PD-L1) treatment. The CDR3 coding sequence is TGTGCCAGCAGCTCATGGACAGGGAAGTTCAACGAGCAGTACTTC. Amino acids: CASSSWTGKFNEQYF.